Listed below are T cell receptor beta chains from one sample, sequenced in a study of T cell responses to AZD1222 COVID-19 vaccine. Repertoires were generated with immunoSEQ multiplex PCR, while TCRdb's copy carries only in-frame clones and drops some. The top ten hold approximately 3.5% of the sample, which has more than 55,000 clones, about three quarters seen once. Source: peripheral blood, taken 28 days after the second AZD1222 dose. Every receptor here comes from an adult who received the AZD1222 COVID-19 vaccine. CDR3s include the opening cysteine and the closing phenylalanine or tryptophan. The D gene is left open where the match is weak. A clone size is listed for some rows: how often the clone was seen (once, few, many), or a class if it is expanded.

>TRBV11-2|TRBJ2-7|.|.
CASSRTDYEQYF
TGTGCCAGCAGCCGGACAGACTACGAGCAGTACTTC
>TRBV2|TRBJ1-2|.|.
CASSEGDNYGYTF
TGTGCCAGCAGTGAGGGGGATAACTATGGCTACACCTTC
>TRBV11-1|TRBJ1-6|.|.
CASSLDDPFGNSPLHF
TGTGCCAGCAGCTTAGACGACCCTTTTGGAAATTCACCCCTCCACTTT
>TRBV11-2|TRBJ1-2|few|.
CASSSLRTRDGYTF
TGTGCCAGCAGCTCACTGCGGACCAGGGATGGCTACACCTTC
>TRBV3-1/TRBV3-2|TRBJ2-5|.|.
CASSQDGIETQYF
TGTGCCAGCAGCCAAGACGGTATAGAGACCCAGTACTTC
>TRBV20-1|TRBJ1-4|.|TRBD1
CSASRTGGGLKLFF
TGCAGTGCTAGTCGGACAGGGGGCGGCTTAAAACTGTTTTTT
>TRBV7-5|TRBJ2-7|once|.
CARSLAPVPYEQYF
TGTGCCAGAAGCTTAGCACCCGTGCCCTACGAGCAGTACTTC
>TRBV6-5|TRBJ1-1|.|.
CASALNGASTEAFF
TGTGCCAGCGCTTTAAATGGGGCTAGCACTGAAGCTTTCTTT
>TRBV6-7|TRBJ2-7|.|.
CASIRRGANTYEQYF
TGTGCCAGCATCAGGCGAGGGGCCAACACCTACGAGCAGTACTTC
>TRBV28|TRBJ2-1|.|.
CASSLGVGRVYEQFF
TGTGCCAGCAGTTTAGGAGTGGGCAGGGTGTATGAGCAGTTCTTC
>TRBV4-2|TRBJ2-6|.|.
CASNLKSGPGANVLTF
TGTGCCAGCAACTTAAAGTCAGGACCCGGGGCCAACGTCCTGACTTTC
>TRBV11-2|TRBJ2-2|.|TRBD2
CASSWTSGGAAGELFF
TGTGCCAGCAGCTGGACTAGCGGGGGGGCGGCCGGGGAGCTGTTTTTT
>TRBV25-1|TRBJ1-1|.|.
CASSDQDPIEAFF
TGTGCCAGCAGTGATCAAGATCCCATTGAAGCTTTCTTT
>TRBV11-1|TRBJ1-6|.|.
CASSREGLDSPLHF
TGTGCCAGCAGCCGGGAAGGGTTGGATTCACCCCTCCACTTT
>TRBV5-6|TRBJ1-1|.|.
CASSLRGGTEAFF
TGTGCCAGCAGCTTGAGAGGGGGGACTGAAGCTTTCTTT
>TRBV10-3|TRBJ2-3|.|TRBD2
CAISGAGGRTDTQYF
TGTGCCATCAGTGGAGCGGGGGGAAGGACAGATACGCAGTATTTT
>TRBV5-4|TRBJ1-1|few|.
CASSSDGGPNTEAFF
TGTGCCAGCAGCTCGGACGGGGGGCCGAACACTGAAGCTTTCTTT
>TRBV7-8|TRBJ1-1|few|TRBD1
CASSYQGGGTEAFF
TGTGCCAGCAGCTATCAGGGGGGCGGAACTGAAGCTTTCTTT
>TRBV5-5|TRBJ2-2|once|.
CASSIGRTNTGELFF
TGTGCCAGCAGCATCGGACGGACGAACACCGGGGAGCTGTTTTTT
>TRBV5-6|TRBJ2-7|.|.
CASSLRDEQYF
TGTGCCAGCAGCTTGAGGGACGAGCAGTACTTC
>TRBV5-5|TRBJ1-1|.|.
CASSLALGDTEAFF
TGTGCCAGCAGCTTAGCTTTGGGGGACACTGAAGCTTTCTTT
>TRBV24-1|TRBJ2-1|.|.
CATSDSSGTGFDEQFF
TGTGCCACCAGTGATTCCTCCGGGACGGGGTTTGATGAGCAGTTCTTC
>TRBV11-2|TRBJ2-7|.|.
CASSLSAEEQYF
TGTGCCAGCAGCTTATCGGCGGAGGAGCAGTACTTC
>TRBV19|TRBJ1-6|.|.
CASSNQGRNSPLHF
TGTGCCAGTAGTAATCAGGGGAGGAATTCACCCCTCCACTTT
>TRBV3-1/TRBV3-2|TRBJ1-2|.|.
CASSYGMAEQDYGYTF
TGTGCCAGCAGCTACGGGATGGCAGAACAAGACTATGGCTACACCTTC
>TRBV5-1|TRBJ2-3|few|.
CASADGAEGTDTQYF
TGCGCCAGCGCGGACGGAGCGGAGGGGACAGATACGCAGTATTTT
>TRBV29-1|TRBJ1-3|.|.
CSVGLPSGNTIYF
TGCAGCGTTGGTCTCCCCTCTGGAAACACCATATATTTT
>TRBV19|TRBJ1-5|.|TRBD1
CATSRQGKGNQPQHF
TGTGCCACCTCTCGACAGGGTAAGGGCAATCAGCCCCAGCATTTT
>TRBV28|TRBJ2-3|once|TRBD1
CASSIYIQGANTQYF
TGTGCCAGCAGTATATACATACAGGGGGCAAATACGCAGTATTTT
>TRBV6-5|TRBJ1-5|.|.
CASSSVSNQPQHF
TGTGCCAGCAGTTCAGTTAGCAATCAGCCCCAGCATTTT
>TRBV28|TRBJ2-3|.|.
CASRHSGVGTDTQYF
TGTGCCAGCAGACATTCAGGGGTCGGGACAGATACGCAGTATTTT
>TRBV7-9|TRBJ2-7|.|TRBD1
CASRVPGQGQGEQYF
TGTGCCAGCAGGGTACCGGGACAGGGGCAGGGCGAGCAGTACTTC
>TRBV7-2|TRBJ1-6|few|.
CAVQSSYNSPLHF
TGTGCCGTTCAGAGCTCCTATAATTCACCCCTCCACTTT
>TRBV3-1/TRBV3-2|TRBJ1-5|.|.
CASSQGSGSQQPQHF
TGTGCCAGCAGCCAAGGTTCGGGGTCACAGCAGCCCCAGCATTTT
>TRBV6-1|TRBJ1-2|.|.
CASSEIYGYTF
TGTGCCAGCAGTGAGATCTATGGCTACACCTTC
>TRBV12-3/TRBV12-4|TRBJ1-5|.|TRBD1
CASGQGDQPQHF
TGTGCCAGTGGACAGGGGGATCAGCCCCAGCATTTT
>TRBV11-2|TRBJ2-7|.|TRBD1
CASSLRTPGQGVNEQYF
TGTGCCAGCAGCTTACGTACGCCGGGACAGGGGGTAAACGAGCAGTACTTC
>TRBV27|TRBJ2-4|.|.
CASSPRQAQNIQYF
TGTGCCAGCAGTCCCAGACAGGCCCAAAACATTCAGTACTTC
>TRBV27|TRBJ1-6|.|.
CASSFRVIGSPLHF
TGTGCCAGCAGTTTCAGGGTCATAGGGTCACCCCTCCACTTT
>TRBV28|TRBJ1-6|.|.
CASSTEGGIHNSPLHF
TGTGCCAGCAGTACCGAGGGGGGTATACATAATTCACCCCTCCACTTT
>TRBV4-3|TRBJ1-4|.|.
CASSQDSGDEKLFF
TGCGCCAGCAGCCAAGATTCAGGGGATGAAAAACTGTTTTTT
>TRBV5-4|TRBJ2-1|few|.
CASSPPRVGADNEQFF
TGTGCCAGCAGCCCCCCGAGGGTGGGGGCGGACAATGAGCAGTTCTTC
>TRBV5-5|TRBJ2-7|.|.
CASSLEQGRQYF
TGTGCCAGCAGCTTGGAACAGGGCCGGCAGTACTTC
>TRBV5-1|TRBJ2-1|.|TRBD1
CASSPFRGTVNEQFF
TGCGCCAGCAGCCCTTTTAGGGGGACAGTCAATGAGCAGTTCTTC
>TRBV19|TRBJ1-1|few|.
CASSIGGANTEAFF
TGTGCCAGTAGTATCGGAGGTGCGAACACTGAAGCTTTCTTT